These 9 T cell receptor beta chains came from one sample sequenced in a study of blood T cell repertoires in COVID-19. Assay: immunoSEQ multiplex PCR; the TCRdb copy retains only in-frame clones and omits some. This sample has more than 95,000 clones, with approximately 74% found just once. The material sequenced was peripheral blood. These receptors were collected from a man aged 80 or over with COVID-19, enrolled during active disease.

V is TRBV6-5 and J is TRBJ2-1; 7 nucleotides agree with TRBD2. Germline assignment: CDR1 MNHEY and CDR2 SVGAGI. This CDR3 has 15 residues. Trimming cost V 5 bases and J 7 bases; bases outside gene matches: 11. The CDR3 DNA reads TGTGCCAGCAGTCGGGGAGGGTTGAATTGGAATGAGCAGTTCTTC. Its translation: CASSRGGLNWNEQFF.

In its sample, this clone was seen a few times. The chain is built from TRBV4-2 and TRBJ1-2; TRBD1 aligns across 12 bases. From germline, CDR1 is LGHNA and CDR2 YNFKEQ. The CDR3 consists of 16 residues. The V gene end was trimmed by 1 base and the J gene end by 4 bases; junction bases not matched to a gene: 4. This chain's CDR3 is CASSQGGTGGTYGYTF. DNA of the CDR3: TGTGCCAGCAGCCAAGGTGGGACAGGGGGCACCTATGGCTACACCTTC.

The gene calls are TRBV11-1 and TRBJ2-2; 9 bases agree with TRBD2. Trimming took 5 bases from V and 6 from J; bases not matched to a gene: 4. Per the germline V gene, CDR1 is SGHAT and CDR2 is FQDESV (reference sequence). This CDR3 has 14 amino acids. The CDR3 DNA reads as TGTGCCAGCAGCGCTAGCGGGAAGGCCGGGGAGCTGTTTTTT. This gives the protein CASSASGKAGELFF.

This chain joins TRBV18 and TRBJ1-2, with D unresolved. V was trimmed by 0 bases and J by 2 bases, leaving 10 bases between them. CDR1 KGHSH and CDR2 LQKENI come from the germline V gene. This CDR3 comprises 15 residues. CDR3 coding DNA: TGTGCCAGCTCACCACCGAGCCAGGCAAACTATGGCTACACCTTC. Its translation is CASSPPSQANYGYTF.

The gene calls are TRBV6-5 and TRBJ2-7, with 8 bases matching TRBD2. The CDR3 covers 15 residues. Germline values: CDR1 MNHEY, CDR2 SVGAGI. J lost 0 bases, V lost 2 bases, and 3 bases had no gene match. The CDR3 bases are TGTGCCAGCAGTTACGGTAGCGGGATCTCCTACGAGCAGTACTTC. Translating it yields CASSYGSGISYEQYF.

The chain carries TRBV9 and TRBJ1-2; possible D gene TRBD1, 6 bases. Trimming pared 3 bases from V and 3 bases from J, leaving 21 bases between. CDR1 SGDLS and CDR2 YYNGEE come from the germline V gene. CDR3 length equals 17 residues. The CDR3 spells CASSGGALRRTDYGYTF. In DNA, the CDR3 is TGTGCCAGCAGCGGAGGGGCCCTAAGAAGGACAGACTATGGCTACACCTTC. Full variable domain (rest looked up from reference TRBV9 and TRBJ1-2): DSGVTQTPKHLITATGQRVTLRCSPRSGDLSVYWYQQSLDQGLQFLIQYYNGEERAKGNILERFSAQQFPDLHSELNLSSLELGDSALYFCASSGGALRRTDYGYTFGSGTRLTVV.

The chain links TRBV10-2 to TRBJ2-6; 9 nucleotides line up with TRBD1. Germline loops: CDR1 WSHSY, CDR2 SAAADI. The CDR3 contains 14 residues. V shed 9 bases and J 15 bases; nucleotides not matched to a gene: 15. The DNA for the CDR3 is TGCGCCAGTTGCCCGGGACAGGGCTCCCTAAGCCTGACTTTC. Protein: CASCPGQGSLSLTF.

V usage is TRBV9 and J usage is TRBJ2-3; TRBD2 agrees at 13 bases. This CDR3 is built from 17 residues. The V segment lost 4 bases and the J segment 5 bases; nucleotides outside the gene matches: 10. Per germline, CDR1 SGDLS and CDR2 YYNGEE. This CDR3 is CASSLRTSGSVKDTQYF. CDR3 DNA sequence: TGTGCCAGCAGCCTAAGGACTAGCGGGAGCGTCAAAGATACGCAGTATTTT.

This chain joins TRBV7-2 and TRBJ1-6; no definite D call. V lost 1 base to trimming and J lost 7 bases, with 8 bases between them. This CDR3 region has 14 residues. Germline V gene data show CDR1 as SGHTA and CDR2 as FQGNSA. The CDR3 spells CASSLGLPNSPLHF. In nucleotides, the CDR3 is TGTGCCAGCAGCTTAGGGCTCCCAAATTCACCCCTCCACTTT.